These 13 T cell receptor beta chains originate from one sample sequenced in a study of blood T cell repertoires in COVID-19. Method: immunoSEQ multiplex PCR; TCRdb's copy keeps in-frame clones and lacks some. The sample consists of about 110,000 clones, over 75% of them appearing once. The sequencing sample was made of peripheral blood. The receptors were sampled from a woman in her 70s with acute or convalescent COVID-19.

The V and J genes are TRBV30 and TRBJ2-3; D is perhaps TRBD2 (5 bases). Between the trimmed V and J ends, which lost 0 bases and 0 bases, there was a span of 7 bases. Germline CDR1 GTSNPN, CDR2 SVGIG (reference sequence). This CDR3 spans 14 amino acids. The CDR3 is CAWSVGGSTDTQYF. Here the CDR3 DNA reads TGTGCCTGGAGTGTAGGCGGGAGCACAGATACGCAGTATTTT.

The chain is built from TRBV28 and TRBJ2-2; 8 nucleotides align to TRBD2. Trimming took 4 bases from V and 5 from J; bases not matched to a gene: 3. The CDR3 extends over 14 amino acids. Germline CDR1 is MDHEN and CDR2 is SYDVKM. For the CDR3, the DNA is TGTGCCAGCAGTTCCCCGGGAGGGACCGGGGAGCTGTTTTTT. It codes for CASSSPGGTGELFF. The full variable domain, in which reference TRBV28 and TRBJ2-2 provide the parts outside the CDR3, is DVKVTQSSRYLVKRTGEKVFLECVQDMDHENMFWYRQDPGLGLRLIYFSYDVKMKEKGDIPEGYSVSREKKERFSLILESASTNQTSMYLCASSSPGGTGELFFGEGSRLTVL.

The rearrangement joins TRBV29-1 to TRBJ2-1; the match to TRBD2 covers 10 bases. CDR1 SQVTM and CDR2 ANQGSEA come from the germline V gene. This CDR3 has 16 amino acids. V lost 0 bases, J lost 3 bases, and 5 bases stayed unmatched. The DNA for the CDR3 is TGCAGCGTTGAAGACCCCTTAGCGGGGGGCTACAATGAGCAGTTCTTC. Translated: CSVEDPLAGGYNEQFF.

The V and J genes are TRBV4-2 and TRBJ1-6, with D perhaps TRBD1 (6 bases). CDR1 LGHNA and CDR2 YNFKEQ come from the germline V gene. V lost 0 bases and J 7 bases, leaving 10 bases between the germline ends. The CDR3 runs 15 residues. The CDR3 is CASSQDHRVNSPLHF. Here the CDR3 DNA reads TGTGCCAGCAGCCAAGATCACAGGGTGAATTCACCCCTCCACTTT.

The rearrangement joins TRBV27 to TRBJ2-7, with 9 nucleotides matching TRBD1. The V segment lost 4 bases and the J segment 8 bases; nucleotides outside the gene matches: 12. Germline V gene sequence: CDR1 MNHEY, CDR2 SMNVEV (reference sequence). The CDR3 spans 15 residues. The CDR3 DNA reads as TGTGCCAGCAGTTCCACACCCGGGACAGGGATGAAGCAGTACTTC. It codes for CASSSTPGTGMKQYF.

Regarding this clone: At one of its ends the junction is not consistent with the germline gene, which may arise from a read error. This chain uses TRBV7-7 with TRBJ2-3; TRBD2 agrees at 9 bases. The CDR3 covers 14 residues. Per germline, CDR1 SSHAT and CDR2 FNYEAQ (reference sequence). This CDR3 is CASSLHSGGDTQYF. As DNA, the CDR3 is TGTGCTAGCAGCTTACATAGCGGGGGAGATACGCAGTATTTT.

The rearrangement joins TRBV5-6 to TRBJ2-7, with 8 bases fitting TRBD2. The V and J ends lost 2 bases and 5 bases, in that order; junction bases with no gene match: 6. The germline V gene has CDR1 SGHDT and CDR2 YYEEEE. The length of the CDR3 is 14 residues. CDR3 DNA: TGTGCCAGCAGCTTTGCGGGAGGCCACCACGAGCAGTACTTC. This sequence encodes CASSFAGGHHEQYF.

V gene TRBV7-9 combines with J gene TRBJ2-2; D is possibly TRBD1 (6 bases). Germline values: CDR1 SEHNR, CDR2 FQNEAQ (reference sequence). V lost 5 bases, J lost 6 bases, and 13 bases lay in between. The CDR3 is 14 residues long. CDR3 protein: CASSLYQGPGELFF. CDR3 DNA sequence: TGTGCCAGCAGCCTCTACCAGGGGCCCGGGGAGCTGTTTTTT.

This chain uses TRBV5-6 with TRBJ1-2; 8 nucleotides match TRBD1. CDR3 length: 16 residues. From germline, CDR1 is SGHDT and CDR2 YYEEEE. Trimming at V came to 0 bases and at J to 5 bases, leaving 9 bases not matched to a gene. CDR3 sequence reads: CASSLAQSTGGYGYTF. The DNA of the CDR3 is TGTGCCAGCAGCTTGGCCCAAAGTACAGGGGGTTATGGCTACACCTTC.

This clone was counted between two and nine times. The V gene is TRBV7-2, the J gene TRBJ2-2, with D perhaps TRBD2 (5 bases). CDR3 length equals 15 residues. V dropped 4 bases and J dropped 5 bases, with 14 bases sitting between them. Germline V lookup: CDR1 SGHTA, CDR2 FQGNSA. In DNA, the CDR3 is TGTGCCAGCAGCTCCCGGAGGCCTCCGACCGGGGAGCTGTTTTTT. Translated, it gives CASSSRRPPTGELFF.

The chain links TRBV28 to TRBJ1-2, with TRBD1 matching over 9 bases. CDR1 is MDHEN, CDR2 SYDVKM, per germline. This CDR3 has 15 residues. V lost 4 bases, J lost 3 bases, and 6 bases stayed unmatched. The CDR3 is CASSSHTGGHYGYTF. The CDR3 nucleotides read TGTGCCAGCAGTTCCCATACAGGGGGCCACTATGGCTACACCTTC.

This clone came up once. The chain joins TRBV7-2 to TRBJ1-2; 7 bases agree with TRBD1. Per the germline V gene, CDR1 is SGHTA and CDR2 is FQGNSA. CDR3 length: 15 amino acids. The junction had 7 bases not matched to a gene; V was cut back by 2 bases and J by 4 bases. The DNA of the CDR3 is TGTGCCAGCAGCTTAAGCCGGGACAGCATCTATGGCTACACCTTC. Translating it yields CASSLSRDSIYGYTF. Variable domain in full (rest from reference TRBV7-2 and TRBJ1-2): GAGVSQSPSNKVTEKGKDVELRCDPISGHTALYWYRQSLGQGLEFLIYFQGNSAPDKSGLPSDRFSAERTGGSVSTLTIQRTQQEDSAVYLCASSLSRDSIYGYTFGSGTRLTVV.

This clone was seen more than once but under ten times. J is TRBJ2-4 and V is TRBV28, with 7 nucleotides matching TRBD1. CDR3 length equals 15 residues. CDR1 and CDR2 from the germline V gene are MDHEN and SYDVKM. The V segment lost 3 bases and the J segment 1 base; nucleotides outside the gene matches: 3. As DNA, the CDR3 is TGTGCCAGCAGTTTGACGGACAGGGCCAAAAACATTCAGTACTTC. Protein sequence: CASSLTDRAKNIQYF. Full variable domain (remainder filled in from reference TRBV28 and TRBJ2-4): DVKVTQSSRYLVKRTGEKVFLECVQDMDHENMFWYRQDPGLGLRLIYFSYDVKMKEKGDIPEGYSVSREKKERFSLILESASTNQTSMYLCASSLTDRAKNIQYFGAGTRLSVL.